Following are 27 T cell receptor beta chains from one sample sequenced in a study of blood T cell repertoires in COVID-19. The assay was immunoSEQ multiplex PCR, and TCRdb's table has in-frame clones only and misses some. The sample records some 70,000 clones, 85% to 90% being singletons. Source material: peripheral blood. These receptors all come from a woman of 80 years or more with active COVID-19.

The chain joins TRBV4-3 to TRBJ1-3; D gene uncertain. This CDR3 is built from 19 residues. Trimming took off 1 base at V and 0 bases at J, with 19 bases between the two ends. The V gene's germline CDR1 is LGHNA and CDR2 YSLEER. This CDR3 is CASSQADLFEESSGNTIYF. The DNA of the CDR3 is TGCGCCAGCAGCCAAGCCGACCTCTTCGAGGAGAGCTCTGGAAACACCATATATTTT.

The chain joins TRBV5-4 to TRBJ2-3, with 8 bases aligning to TRBD2. This CDR3 spans 16 amino acids. CDR1 and CDR2 (germline): SGHNT, YYREEE (reference sequence). Trimming took 2 bases from V and 2 from J; bases not matched to a gene: 7. In DNA, the CDR3 is TGTGCCAGCAGCTTTAGGCTAGCGGGTACCACAGATACGCAGTATTTT. It specifies CASSFRLAGTTDTQYF.

The chain couples TRBV7-6 to TRBJ2-5; D possibly corresponds to TRBD1 (5 bases). Between the trimmed V and J ends, which lost 1 base and 7 bases, there was a span of 19 bases. The CDR3 spans 16 residues. Germline V CDR1 and CDR2: SGHVS, FNYEAQ. The CDR3 DNA sequence: TGTGCCAGCAGCTTAGAAGGATGGCAGGGAAAGTTGACCCAGTACTTC. Translating it yields CASSLEGWQGKLTQYF.

V and J are TRBV18 and TRBJ2-1; 9 bases line up with TRBD1. The CDR3 is made up of 15 amino acids. V dropped 4 bases and J dropped 0; count of bases not matched to a gene: 1. CDR1 is KGHSH, CDR2 LQKENI, per germline. CDR3 in DNA: TGTGCCAGCTCACTGGACAGGGGCTCCTACAATGAGCAGTTCTTC. Its protein product is CASSLDRGSYNEQFF.

This clone was recorded once. The chain carries TRBV24-1 and TRBJ2-5; a possible D gene is TRBD1 (6 bases). Germline CDR1 KGHDR, CDR2 SFDVKD. V lost 2 bases and J 3 bases, leaving 18 bases between the germline ends. CDR3 length: 17 residues. CDR3 residues: CATSDSLEGVAEETQYF. Here the CDR3 DNA reads TGTGCCACCAGTGATTCACTCGAGGGGGTGGCGGAAGAGACCCAGTACTTC.

The chain is built from TRBV6-4 and TRBJ1-1, with D tentatively TRBD1 (6 bases). Germline-derived CDR1 and CDR2 are MRHNA and SNTAGT. The V and J ends lost 9 bases and 3 bases respectively, with 8 bases between them. The CDR3 loop spans 11 amino acids. CDR3 in amino acids: CARQGHTEAFF. CDR3 nucleotide sequence: TGTGCCAGACAGGGACACACTGAAGCTTTCTTT.

The gene calls are TRBV7-2 and TRBJ2-7; the match to TRBD2 covers 11 bases. Per the germline V gene, CDR1 is SGHTA and CDR2 is FQGNSA. With V trimmed by 4 bases and J by 2 bases, 7 bases remained unmatched. The CDR3 contains 16 residues. The CDR3 reads CASSSDPGLAAYEQYF. CDR3 bases: TGTGCCAGCAGCTCAGATCCGGGACTAGCGGCCTACGAGCAGTACTTC.

The genes are TRBV7-2 and TRBJ1-1, with D possibly matching TRBD1 (5 bases). Germline values: CDR1 SGHTA, CDR2 FQGNSA. This CDR3 region has 14 residues. Trimming took 0 bases from V and 7 from J, leaving 12 bases between them. This CDR3 is CASSLATGVGEAFF. The CDR3 DNA reads TGTGCCAGCAGCTTAGCAACGGGGGTCGGTGAAGCTTTCTTT.

This chain uses TRBV25-1 with TRBJ2-7, with TRBD2 matching over 8 bases. Looked up from germline, CDR1 is MGHDK and CDR2 is SYGVNS. The CDR3 extends over 15 amino acids. Trimming at V came to 7 bases and at J to 4 bases, leaving 12 bases not matched to a gene. The CDR3 DNA reads TGTGCCAGCACCAAACCCGGGCTAGCGGGTTACGAGCAGTACTTC. This codes for CASTKPGLAGYEQYF.

The rearrangement uses TRBV7-6 and TRBJ2-2, with D perhaps TRBD2 (5 bases). This CDR3 spans 15 amino acids. V lost 2 bases and J lost 5, with 12 bases in between. The germline V gene encodes CDR1 SGHVS and CDR2 FNYEAQ. As DNA, the CDR3 is TGTGCCAGCAGCTTAAATAGCGTCACGACCGGGGAGCTGTTTTTT. It encodes CASSLNSVTTGELFF.

The chain links TRBV11-2 to TRBJ1-4, with D unresolved. Germline assignment: CDR1 SGHAT and CDR2 FQNNGV. The germline V and J ends were trimmed by 6 bases and 8 bases, with 13 bases remaining between them. The CDR3 contains 13 residues. In DNA, the CDR3 is TGTGCCAGCAGGAGGGCTAGTCTCGAAAAACTGTTTTTT. Translation: CASRRASLEKLFF.

The chain employs TRBV29-1 and TRBJ2-1; D call uncertain. The CDR3 runs to 11 residues. V dropped 4 bases and J dropped 7 bases, with 8 bases sitting between them. Germline CDR1 reads SQVTM; CDR2 reads ANQGSEA. CDR3 region: CSVVVQNEQFF. CDR3 nucleotides: TGCAGCGTTGTCGTACAGAATGAGCAGTTCTTC.

The V gene is TRBV5-1, the J gene TRBJ2-7; 12 bases are a match to TRBD1. V gave up 0 bases and J gave up 7 bases; unmatched junction bases: 11. Germline V gene data show CDR1 as SGHRS and CDR2 as YFSETQ. The CDR3 is made up of 17 amino acids. The chain's CDR3 is CASSLVPPGQGAEEQYF. Here the CDR3 DNA reads TGCGCCAGCAGCTTGGTCCCTCCGGGACAGGGGGCGGAGGAGCAGTACTTC.

The V gene is TRBV21-1, the J gene TRBJ1-6; the tabulated D call, TRBD1, remains unverified against the DNA. TRBV21-1 is shown as a pseudogene. The CDR3 sequence is 19 residues long. CDR3 nucleotide sequence: TGTGCCAGCAGCAGGGACGACAGGAGTCGATACTCCTATAATTCACCCCTCCACTTT. It encodes CASSRDDRSRYSYNSPLHF.

V and J are TRBV9 and TRBJ2-3; D is perhaps TRBD1 (5 bases). The CDR3 extends over 16 amino acids. The germline V and J ends were trimmed by 3 bases and 1 base, with 15 bases remaining between them. The germline CDR1 and CDR2 sequences are SGDLS and YYNGEE. CDR3 amino acids: CASSGLWGPGTDTQYF. The DNA for the CDR3 is TGTGCCAGCAGCGGCCTGTGGGGCCCCGGCACAGATACGCAGTATTTT.

This clone was found once. The CDR3: CSVEDRGTYNEQFF. The CDR3 region has the DNA TGCAGCGTTGAGGACAGGGGGACCTACAATGAGCAGTTCTTC. V and J are TRBV29-1 and TRBJ2-1, with 10 bases matching TRBD1. With 3 bases clipped from V and 2 bases from J, the junction kept 1 base outside the gene matches. Germline V CDR1 and CDR2: SQVTM, ANQGSEA. This CDR3 is 14 amino acids long.

The V call is TRBV5-1, the J call TRBJ2-5; 8 bases are shared with TRBD1. This CDR3 contains 14 residues. With 4 bases clipped from V and 2 bases from J, the junction kept 4 bases outside the gene matches. Germline V lookup: CDR1 SGHRS, CDR2 YFSETQ. The CDR3 DNA reads as TGCGCCAGCAGCCACGGGACAGGTCAAGAGACCCAGTACTTC. It codes for CASSHGTGQETQYF.

The CDR3 is CASSPPGGRRNEQFF. The CDR3 region has the DNA TGTGCCAGCAGTCCCCCCGGGGGGCGTAGGAATGAGCAGTTCTTC. The chain joins TRBV28 to TRBJ2-1, with a weak D call TRBD2 (7 bases). The CDR3 contains 15 residues. CDR1 and CDR2 (germline): MDHEN, SYDVKM. Trimming shortened V by 5 bases and J by 7 bases, and 18 bases separated the two germline ends.

Here the CDR3 reads CASSLVFPAYNEQFF. The CDR3, as DNA: TGTGCCAGCAGCTTAGTGTTCCCGGCCTACAATGAGCAGTTCTTC. The gene calls are TRBV7-2 and TRBJ2-1; D is unclear. This CDR3 has 15 amino acids. Trimming cost V 1 base and J 2 bases, with 9 bases left between them. Looked up from germline, CDR1 is SGHTA and CDR2 is FQGNSA.

The chain couples TRBV7-2 to TRBJ2-5, with unresolved D. CDR3 length: 16 amino acids. The germline V gene has CDR1 SGHTA and CDR2 FQGNSA. V was trimmed by 1 base and J by 5 bases, leaving 17 bases between them. The CDR3: CASSLVRPGRFETQYF. Here the CDR3 DNA reads TGTGCCAGCAGCTTAGTTCGGCCGGGTCGGTTCGAGACCCAGTACTTC.

The rearrangement uses TRBV5-1 and TRBJ1-4, with 8 bases matching TRBD1. Trimming cost V 0 bases and J 8 bases; bases outside gene matches: 6. CDR1 and CDR2 (germline): SGHRS, YFSETQ. This CDR3 spans 15 amino acids. CDR3 protein: CASSLEGQVIEKLFF. CDR3 DNA sequence: TGCGCCAGCAGCTTGGAGGGACAGGTTATCGAAAAACTGTTTTTT.

CDR3 protein: CSVEGASGYQETQYF. CDR3 DNA: TGCAGCGTTGAGGGGGCTAGCGGGTACCAAGAGACCCAGTACTTC. V gene TRBV29-1 combines with J gene TRBJ2-5; 8 bases map to TRBD2. The CDR3 length is 15 residues. Germline V lookup: CDR1 SQVTM, CDR2 ANQGSEA. Trimming removed 3 bases from V and 0 bases from J; junction bases left unmatched: 6.

The rearrangement uses TRBV6-7 and TRBJ2-7, with 7 nucleotides matching TRBD1. TRBV6-7 is annotated as an ORF whose role is uncertain. The J segment lost 1 base and the V segment lost 9 bases, leaving 6 bases of the junction unmatched. CDR3 length: 13 residues. CDR3 in amino acids: CARVRDRSYEQYF. The CDR3 DNA is TGTGCCAGGGTCCGGGACAGATCCTACGAGCAGTACTTC.

V is TRBV19 and J is TRBJ2-6, with D possibly TRBD1 on 5 matching bases. This CDR3 region has 18 residues. The germline V and J ends were trimmed by 6 bases and 0 bases, with 18 bases remaining between them. Germline V gene data show CDR1 as LNHDA and CDR2 as SQIVND (reference sequence). As DNA, the CDR3 is TGTGCCAGTAGCCCTCCATGGGGCATCCGCTCTGGGGCCAACGTCCTGACTTTC. Its protein is CASSPPWGIRSGANVLTF.

This clone showed up just a few times. The rearrangement uses TRBV7-2 and TRBJ2-5; D possibly corresponds to TRBD1 (6 bases). CDR3 length equals 14 residues. V was pared by 1 base and J by 4 bases, with 10 bases between. CDR1 SGHTA and CDR2 FQGNSA come from the germline V gene. The CDR3 here is CASSLVGAGETQYF. CDR3 in DNA: TGTGCCAGCAGCTTAGTGGGGGCGGGAGAGACCCAGTACTTC. The variable domain in full, completed from reference TRBV7-2 and TRBJ2-5, reads GAGVSQSPSNKVTEKGKDVELRCDPISGHTALYWYRQSLGQGLEFLIYFQGNSAPDKSGLPSDRFSAERTGGSVSTLTIQRTQQEDSAVYLCASSLVGAGETQYFGPGTRLLVL.

The genes are TRBV10-3 and TRBJ2-7; TRBD2 is a possible D gene (5 bases). Germline values: CDR1 ENHRY, CDR2 SYGVKD. The CDR3 has 11 residues. Trimming took 8 bases from V and 6 from J, leaving 11 bases between them. The CDR3 loop reads CAIGREPEQYF. CDR3 sequence (DNA): TGTGCCATCGGTAGGGAGCCCGAGCAGTACTTC.

This clone appeared a single time. The rearrangement joins TRBV6-5 to TRBJ2-1; unclear D gene. Germline V CDR1 and CDR2: MNHEY, SVGAGI. Trimming took off 4 bases at V and 5 bases at J, with 3 bases between the two ends. The CDR3 is 11 residues long. The CDR3 loop is CASSLNNEQFF. The DNA of the CDR3 is TGTGCCAGCAGTTTAAACAATGAGCAGTTCTTC.